This passage covers 21 T cell receptor beta chains from one sample sequenced in a study of immune evolution from preneoplasia to lung adenocarcinoma. Assay used: immunoSEQ multiplex PCR; TCRdb lists only in-frame clones, some missing. The profile shows several thousand clones, approximately 85% of them singletons. The material sequenced was FFPE atypical adenomatous hyperplasia tissue from the lung. Described subset: atypical adenomatous hyperplasia (AAH), lung preneoplasia. Receptors were obtained from a person aged 70 to 85 with lung adenocarcinoma.

The genes are TRBV27 and TRBJ2-3; possible D gene TRBD2, 6 bases. Trimming left V 0 bases short and J 1 base short, with 11 bases between. CDR1 is MNHEY and CDR2 is SMNVEV in the germline V gene (reference sequence). CDR3 length: 16 residues. CDR3 bases: TGTGCCAGCAGTTTATCTAGGGGAGGAGGCACAGATACGCAGTATTTT. Its protein is CASSLSRGGGTDTQYF.

This clone turned up a few times. The chain is built from TRBV7-9 and TRBJ2-3; 9 bases line up with TRBD2. Germline trimming cut 5 bases from V and 2 bases from J; bases unmatched to any gene: 5. Per germline, CDR1 SEHNR and CDR2 FQNEAQ (reference sequence). The CDR3 length is 15 residues. The DNA for the CDR3 is TGTGCCAGCAGCAGGGCGGGAGGGGACACAGATACGCAGTATTTT. It codes for CASSRAGGDTDTQYF.

The rearrangement uses TRBV9 and TRBJ1-4, with D uncertain. CDR1 and CDR2 from the germline V gene are SGDLS and YYNGEE. This CDR3 comprises 17 residues. V lost 0 bases, J lost 1 base, and 13 bases lay in between. The CDR3 DNA is TGTGCCAGCAGCGTAGGATCCGGTTTGTTAACTAATGAAAAACTGTTTTTT. Protein sequence: CASSVGSGLLTNEKLFF.

The chain is built from TRBV7-9 and TRBJ1-1, with 12 positions matching TRBD1. The CDR3 length is 17 residues. V shed 5 bases, J shed 3 bases, and the junction held 10 bases outside the gene matches. From germline, CDR1 is SEHNR and CDR2 FQNEAQ (reference sequence). CDR3 loop: CASSEGQGARLDTEAFF. The CDR3 nucleotides are TGTGCCAGCAGCGAGGGACAGGGGGCGAGGTTAGACACTGAAGCTTTCTTT.

The J gene is TRBJ1-1, the V gene TRBV29-1; tentative D call: TRBD1 (5 bases). Trimming took off 3 bases at V and 3 bases at J, with 11 bases between the two ends. The CDR3 runs to 13 residues. Germline V lookup: CDR1 SQVTM, CDR2 ANQGSEA. The DNA of the CDR3 is TGCAGCGTTGACCAGGGTTGGGACACTGAAGCTTTCTTT. It translates to CSVDQGWDTEAFF.

The chain joins TRBV28 to TRBJ1-5, with D unresolved. CDR3 length: 12 amino acids. V was clipped by 7 bases and J by 2 bases, with 6 bases between them. Germline V gives CDR1 MDHEN, CDR2 SYDVKM. This chain's CDR3 is CASMEGNQPQHF. In nucleotides, the CDR3 is TGTGCCAGCATGGAGGGCAATCAGCCCCAGCATTTT.

V gene TRBV29-1 combines with J gene TRBJ1-3, with no clear D. The germline V and J ends were trimmed by 4 bases and 2 bases, with 9 bases remaining between them. This CDR3 contains 13 residues. Germline CDR1 reads SQVTM; CDR2 reads ANQGSEA. The CDR3 nucleotides are TGCAGCGTTGGAAGAGGGCCTGGAAACACCATATATTTT. Encoded protein: CSVGRGPGNTIYF.

This chain connects TRBV28 to TRBJ1-5; TRBD1 aligns across 12 bases. The germline gives CDR1 MDHEN, CDR2 SYDVKM. There are 16 residues in the CDR3. After removal of 3 bases from V and 7 bases from J, the junction contained 7 bases not matched to a gene. In nucleotides, the CDR3 is TGTGCCAGCAGTTTCGGGACAGGGGGCGTCGGCCAGCCCCAGCATTTT. Amino acids: CASSFGTGGVGQPQHF.

The rearrangement joins TRBV5-4 to TRBJ2-5; 7 bases agree with TRBD1. V gave up 0 bases and J gave up 5 bases; unmatched junction bases: 1. The CDR3 spans 13 residues. Germline loops: CDR1 SGHNT, CDR2 YYREEE (reference sequence). CDR3 bases: TGTGCCAGCAGCTTGGGCAGGGGGGAGACCCAGTACTTC. Protein product: CASSLGRGETQYF.

V and J are TRBV29-1 and TRBJ1-1; the D is unclear. The CDR3 consists of 14 residues. Germline CDR1 is SQVTM and CDR2 is ANQGSEA. Trimming stripped 4 bases from V and 0 bases from J, with 12 bases between. This CDR3 reads CSVAPAGMNTEAFF. DNA of the CDR3: TGCAGCGTTGCCCCTGCAGGTATGAACACTGAAGCTTTCTTT.

A single count supports this clone. This same CDR3 is encoded by further DNA sequences in the sample. The chain links TRBV14 to TRBJ2-1, with TRBD2 matching over 9 bases. Germline CDR1 is SGHDN and CDR2 is FVKESK. The V and J ends lost 0 bases and 4 bases, in that order; junction bases with no gene match: 7. The CDR3 covers 17 residues. The CDR3 is CASSQDLRLAGYNEQFF. DNA of the CDR3: TGTGCCAGCAGCCAAGATCTGCGGCTAGCGGGGTACAATGAGCAGTTCTTC. The full variable domain, with the rest looked up from reference TRBV14 and TRBJ2-1, is EAGVTQFPSHSVIEKGQTVTLRCDPISGHDNLYWYRRVMGKEIKFLLHFVKESKQDESGMPNNRFLAERTGGTYSTLKVQPAELEDSGVYFCASSQDLRLAGYNEQFFGPGTRLTVL.

This chain uses TRBV4-1 with TRBJ1-5; D gene uncertain. Germline V gene sequence: CDR1 MGHRA, CDR2 YSYEKL. The CDR3 totals 15 residues. Trimming cost V 4 bases and J 7 bases, with 17 bases left between them. CDR3: CASSLRAPLGQPQHF. DNA for the CDR3: TGCGCCAGCAGCCTTAGGGCCCCGCTGGGCCAGCCCCAGCATTTT.

The rearrangement uses TRBV5-6 and TRBJ2-3; D call uncertain. V was clipped by 3 bases and J by 0 bases, with 14 bases between them. This CDR3 region has 16 residues. Looked up from germline, CDR1 is SGHDT and CDR2 is YYEEEE. In DNA form, the CDR3 reads TGTGCCAGCAGCTGGTTGGGTGCAGGAAGCACAGATACGCAGTATTTT. It translates to CASSWLGAGSTDTQYF. The full variable domain, with the rest looked up from reference TRBV5-6 and TRBJ2-3, is DAGVTQSPTHLIKTRGQQVTLRCSPKSGHDTVSWYQQALGQGPQFIFQYYEEEERQRGNFPDRFSGHQFPNYSSELNVNALLLGDSALYLCASSWLGAGSTDTQYFGPGTRLTVL.

V is TRBV11-3 and J is TRBJ2-2, with 10 bases identical to TRBD2. There are 14 residues in the CDR3. Germline V gene lookup returns CDR1 SGHNT and CDR2 YENEEA. V gave up 5 bases and J gave up 5 bases; unmatched junction bases: 2. The CDR3 is CASSATSGTGELFF. CDR3 bases: TGTGCCAGCAGCGCGACTAGCGGGACCGGGGAGCTGTTTTTT.

The chain links TRBV5-6 to TRBJ1-1, with no clear D. The CDR3 spans 13 residues. Per germline, CDR1 SGHDT and CDR2 YYEEEE. V was trimmed by 4 bases and J by 0 bases, leaving 7 bases between them. The CDR3 DNA follows: TGTGCCAGCAGCCCGCGTGTGAACACTGAAGCTTTCTTT. It specifies CASSPRVNTEAFF.

The V call is TRBV19, the J call TRBJ1-1; D is possibly TRBD1 (5 bases). The CDR3 loop spans 15 amino acids. In germline, CDR1 is LNHDA, CDR2 SQIVND (reference sequence). With 0 bases removed from V and 0 bases from J, the gap between germline ends came to 8 bases. CDR3 sequence reads: CASSIEGQMNTEAFF. CDR3 in DNA: TGTGCCAGTAGTATAGAGGGGCAGATGAACACTGAAGCTTTCTTT.

This clone was observed a handful of times. The V and J genes are TRBV5-1 and TRBJ2-1; TRBD2 aligns across 7 bases. The CDR3 totals 16 residues. Losses at the gene ends were 0 bases for V and 4 bases for J; bases not matched to a gene: 7. The germline gives CDR1 SGHRS, CDR2 YFSETQ. Here the CDR3 DNA reads TGCGCCAGCAGCTTGGAGGGTCTAGCGGTATACAATGAGCAGTTCTTC. Protein sequence: CASSLEGLAVYNEQFF.

The J gene is TRBJ1-2, the V gene TRBV18; D is unresolved. The CDR3 spans 15 residues. Germline CDR1 reads KGHSH; CDR2 reads LQKENI. The V end lost 2 bases, the J end lost 0 bases, and 10 bases lay between the germline ends. The CDR3 sequence: CASSPRADSNYGYTF. The CDR3 DNA is TGTGCCAGCTCACCAAGGGCCGACTCTAACTATGGCTACACCTTC.

The chain combines TRBV30 with TRBJ2-1; TRBD1 aligns across 8 bases. CDR1 is GTSNPN, CDR2 SVGIG, per germline (reference sequence). This CDR3 is 15 amino acids long. Trimming removed 2 bases from V and 0 bases from J; junction bases left unmatched: 3. CDR3: CAWSRGQASYNEQFF. CDR3 nucleotides: TGTGCCTGGAGTAGGGGACAGGCCTCCTACAATGAGCAGTTCTTC.

This chain links TRBV7-2 with TRBJ2-1; a possible D gene is TRBD1 (6 bases). Trimming took off 1 base at V and 0 bases at J, with 10 bases between the two ends. Germline CDR1 SGHTA, CDR2 FQGNSA. This CDR3 is built from 16 residues. The DNA of the CDR3 is TGTGCCAGCAGCTTAGGTTGGGGGCCCTCCTACAATGAGCAGTTCTTC. Translating gives CASSLGWGPSYNEQFF.

The chain links TRBV4-1 to TRBJ1-3, with D tentatively TRBD1 (5 bases). The CDR3 length is 15 residues. The V gene lost 2 bases and the J gene lost 3 bases, with 11 bases spanning the gap. Germline V gene sequence: CDR1 MGHRA, CDR2 YSYEKL. This CDR3 reads CASSQTGARGNTIYF. The DNA for the CDR3 is TGCGCCAGCAGCCAAACCGGGGCCCGTGGAAACACCATATATTTT.